Each of the 23 T cell receptor beta chains below was sequenced from the same sample in a study of OX40 agonist ivuxolimab in advanced cancers. Assay: immunoSEQ multiplex PCR; the TCRdb copy retains only in-frame clones and omits some. The sample contains tens of thousands of clones, 85% to 95% of which appear only once. Here the sequenced sample was CD4+ or CD8+ T cells sorted from blood, taken in a trial of the OX40 agonist ivuxolimab. These receptors were obtained from an adult with an advanced solid tumor such as melanoma, head and neck, liver or kidney cancer.

The chain has TRBV6-5 and TRBJ1-4; 7 bases match TRBD1. This CDR3 contains 15 residues. V was clipped by 2 bases and J by 4 bases; unmatched bases: 4. CDR1 is MNHEY, CDR2 SVGAGI, per germline. The CDR3 loop reads CASSYTGQLNEKLFF. CDR3 DNA: TGTGCCAGCAGTTACACGGGACAGCTTAATGAAAAACTGTTTTTT.

V gene TRBV7-9 combines with J gene TRBJ2-5; D uncertain. Germline V gene lookup returns CDR1 SEHNR and CDR2 FQNEAQ (reference sequence). The CDR3 sequence is 13 residues long. Trimming stripped 3 bases from V and 1 base from J, with 6 bases between. Here the CDR3 DNA reads TGTGCCAGCAGCTTTATGGCCCAAGAGACCCAGTACTTC. Amino acid sequence: CASSFMAQETQYF.

The chain couples TRBV7-9 to TRBJ1-1, with 7 positions matching TRBD1. Germline CDR1 and CDR2: SEHNR and FQNEAQ (reference sequence). The CDR3 has 19 amino acids. J lost 1 base, V lost 0 bases, and 14 bases had no gene match. CDR3 protein: CASSLAIGQGGTRNTEAFF. DNA for the CDR3: TGTGCCAGCAGCTTAGCGATCGGTCAGGGGGGAACAAGGAACACTGAAGCTTTCTTT.

The chain employs TRBV5-6 and TRBJ1-1; D not resolved. CDR1 is SGHDT and CDR2 is YYEEEE in the germline V gene. The CDR3 is 15 amino acids. V lost 1 base to trimming and J lost 0 bases, with 10 bases between them. CDR3 sequence: CASSLTRYMNTEAFF. CDR3 DNA: TGTGCCAGCAGCTTGACGAGGTACATGAACACTGAAGCTTTCTTT.

The J gene is TRBJ1-2, the V gene TRBV28; maybe TRBD1 (5 bases). Germline V gene lookup returns CDR1 MDHEN and CDR2 SYDVKM. Between the trimmed V and J ends, which lost 1 base and 0 bases, there was a span of 12 bases. The CDR3 totals 16 residues. CDR3 nucleotides: TGTGCCAGCAGTTTATTAGATGGGGGGGCTAACTATGGCTACACCTTC. Residues: CASSLLDGGANYGYTF.

The CDR3 DNA sequence: TGTGCCAGCAGCTTAAGTACAGGGACTAACTATGGCTACACCTTC. This encodes CASSLSTGTNYGYTF. The chain carries TRBV7-9 and TRBJ1-2, with a possible D match to TRBD1 (6 bases). The V and J ends lost 2 bases and 0 bases respectively, with 10 bases between them. CDR3 length equals 15 residues. Germline V lookup: CDR1 SEHNR, CDR2 FQNEAQ (reference sequence).

The chain carries TRBV7-9 and TRBJ1-2; 9 nucleotides line up with TRBD1. Germline CDR1 and CDR2: SEHNR and FQNEAQ (reference sequence). Trimming at V came to 1 base and at J to 4 bases, leaving 13 bases not matched to a gene. There are 18 residues in the CDR3. The CDR3 sequence: CASSLVGTGPSTPYGYTF. For the CDR3, the DNA is TGTGCCAGCAGCTTAGTCGGGACAGGGCCCTCGACTCCCTATGGCTACACCTTC. The full variable domain, rest sourced from reference TRBV7-9 and TRBJ1-2, is DTGVSQNPRHKITKRGQNVTFRCDPISEHNRLYWYRQTLGQGPEFLTYFQNEAQLEKSRLLSDRFSAERPKGSFSTLEIQRTEQGDSAMYLCASSLVGTGPSTPYGYTFGSGTRLTVV.

The rearrangement joins TRBV6-1 to TRBJ1-2; perhaps TRBD1 as D (5 bases). Looked up from germline, CDR1 is MNHNS and CDR2 is SASEGT. The V end was cut by 6 bases, the J end by 5 bases, with 19 bases between. This CDR3 is built from 15 residues. The CDR3 here is CASSSPRGLGYGYTF. The CDR3 DNA is TGTGCCAGCAGCTCCCCGAGGGGCTTAGGGTATGGCTACACCTTC.

The chain uses TRBV4-3 and TRBJ2-2; 10 positions agree with TRBD2. The CDR3 covers 16 residues. With 0 bases clipped from V and 7 bases from J, the junction kept 5 bases outside the gene matches. CDR1 and CDR2 (germline): LGHNA, YSLEER. DNA of the CDR3: TGCGCCAGCAGCCAAGACTGGCCTAGCGGGAGCGGGGAGCTGTTTTTT. Amino acid sequence: CASSQDWPSGSGELFF.

V usage is TRBV4-3 and J usage is TRBJ1-2, with 9 bases that match TRBD1. The ends lost 0 bases at V and 5 bases at J; junction bases unmatched: 10. Germline values: CDR1 LGHNA, CDR2 YSLEER. The CDR3 sequence is 17 residues long. The CDR3, as DNA: TGCGCCAGCAGCCAAGACCGGGGACAGGGTTTTTTTTATGGCTACACCTTC. Amino acids: CASSQDRGQGFFYGYTF.

The chain recombines TRBV10-3 with TRBJ2-7; D tentatively reads TRBD1 or TRBD2 (5 bases each). The germline V and J ends were trimmed by 4 bases and 2 bases, with 12 bases remaining between them. This CDR3 has 14 amino acids. Germline V gives CDR1 ENHRY, CDR2 SYGVKD. The CDR3, as DNA: TGTGCCATCAGTGGGCGAGAGGGGACCTACGAGCAGTACTTC. Its protein is CAISGREGTYEQYF.

The chain recombines TRBV10-3 with TRBJ2-7, with D unresolved. Between the trimmed V and J ends, which lost 7 bases and 0 bases, there was a span of 10 bases. The CDR3 is 13 amino acids. Germline assignment: CDR1 ENHRY and CDR2 SYGVKD. CDR3 residues: CAINAESSYEQYF. DNA of the CDR3: TGTGCCATCAACGCCGAGAGCTCCTACGAGCAGTACTTC.

V gene TRBV5-6 combines with J gene TRBJ2-1; D may correspond to TRBD1 or TRBD2 (5 bases each). Trimming shortened V by 0 bases and J by 6 bases, and 16 bases separated the two germline ends. Per the germline V gene, CDR1 is SGHDT and CDR2 is YYEEEE. This CDR3 has 16 amino acids. The CDR3 region has the DNA TGTGCCAGCAGCTTGGCCGGGTGGGAGAGGGGCAATGAGCAGTTCTTC. It yields the protein CASSLAGWERGNEQFF.

CDR3 amino acids: CASSFETSGIETQYF. CDR3 bases: TGTGCCAGCAGCTTCGAGACTAGCGGGATAGAGACCCAGTACTTC. The rearrangement uses TRBV7-9 and TRBJ2-5; 11 nucleotides match TRBD2. Germline V gene data show CDR1 as SEHNR and CDR2 as FQNEAQ (reference sequence). Trimming cost V 3 bases and J 4 bases; bases outside gene matches: 4. The CDR3 consists of 15 residues.

This chain links TRBV11-2 with TRBJ2-3; D possibly corresponds to TRBD1 (6 bases). CDR1 is SGHAT and CDR2 is FQNNGV in the germline V gene. The CDR3 length is 16 residues. V dropped 5 bases and J dropped 3 bases, with 18 bases sitting between them. The chain's CDR3 is CASSQGSTTGTDTQYF. For the CDR3, the DNA is TGTGCCAGCAGCCAGGGATCTACGACAGGAACAGATACGCAGTATTTT.

The chain has TRBV7-2 and TRBJ1-1; D uncertain. CDR1 is SGHTA, CDR2 FQGNSA, per germline. The CDR3 is 12 residues long. V was pared by 3 bases and J by 1 base, with 3 bases between. CDR3 nucleotide sequence: TGTGCCAGCAGCTTCGGGAACACTGAAGCTTTCTTT. Translating it yields CASSFGNTEAFF.

The chain is built from TRBV2 and TRBJ2-7; D may be TRBD1 (6 bases). CDR3 length: 13 amino acids. Germline lookup yields CDR1 SNHLY and CDR2 FYNNEI. Deletions cut 4 bases from V and 0 bases from J, with 7 bases between. The CDR3 DNA sequence: TGTGCCAGCAGTGCGGGACACTCCTACGAGCAGTACTTC. Translated: CASSAGHSYEQYF.

The gene calls are TRBV29-1 and TRBJ2-2; the D is unclear. V was shortened by 3 bases and J by 1 base, with 9 bases between the two germline ends. This CDR3 is built from 14 residues. Looked up from germline, CDR1 is SQVTM and CDR2 is ANQGSEA. CDR3 coding DNA: TGCAGCGTTGAGGAAGGGCTGAACACCGGGGAGCTGTTTTTT. Its translation is CSVEEGLNTGELFF.

The chain has TRBV2 and TRBJ1-2; D is possibly TRBD1 (6 bases). Germline CDR1 reads SNHLY; CDR2 reads FYNNEI. The CDR3 length is 15 residues. V lost 2 bases, J lost 3 bases, and 13 bases lay in between. The CDR3 coding sequence is TGTGCCAGCAGTGAAAGGGGGGGGTATTACTATGGCTACACCTTC. Translated, it gives CASSERGGYYYGYTF.

The chain employs TRBV2 and TRBJ2-7; 11 nucleotides align to TRBD1. V was pared by 3 bases and J by 6 bases, with 4 bases of the junction left unmatched. In germline, CDR1 is SNHLY, CDR2 FYNNEI. The CDR3 sequence is 14 residues long. The chain's CDR3 is CASSDGQGAFEQYF. The CDR3 DNA sequence: TGTGCCAGCAGTGATGGACAGGGGGCATTCGAGCAGTACTTC.

V is TRBV19 and J is TRBJ2-7; tentatively, D is TRBD2 (7 bases). Trimming removed 10 bases at V and 12 bases at J, with 25 bases between. CDR3 length: 13 residues. Looked up from germline, CDR1 is LNHDA and CDR2 is SQIVND (reference sequence). The CDR3 sequence is CAMYSGGPSWLYF. DNA of the CDR3: TGTGCCATGTACTCCGGGGGGCCTTCGTGGTTGTACTTC.

The V and J genes are TRBV9 and TRBJ2-7; 8 bases are a match to TRBD2. The V gene end was trimmed by 1 base and the J gene end by 3 bases; junction bases not matched to a gene: 18. Germline V gene data show CDR1 as SGDLS and CDR2 as YYNGEE. CDR3 length: 19 residues. The CDR3 nucleotides are TGTGCCAGCAGCGTAACAGATTACGTTTTCGGGGCGGGAGGCTACGAGCAGTACTTC. Translation: CASSVTDYVFGAGGYEQYF.

CDR3 residues: CASSLRWDRGGQETQYF. CDR3 DNA: TGCGCCAGCAGCTTGCGCTGGGACAGGGGTGGGCAAGAGACCCAGTACTTC. V gene TRBV5-1 combines with J gene TRBJ2-5, with 10 nucleotides matching TRBD1. CDR1 is SGHRS and CDR2 is YFSETQ in the germline V gene. The junction had 8 bases not matched to a gene; V was cut back by 1 base and J by 2 bases. This CDR3 has 17 amino acids.